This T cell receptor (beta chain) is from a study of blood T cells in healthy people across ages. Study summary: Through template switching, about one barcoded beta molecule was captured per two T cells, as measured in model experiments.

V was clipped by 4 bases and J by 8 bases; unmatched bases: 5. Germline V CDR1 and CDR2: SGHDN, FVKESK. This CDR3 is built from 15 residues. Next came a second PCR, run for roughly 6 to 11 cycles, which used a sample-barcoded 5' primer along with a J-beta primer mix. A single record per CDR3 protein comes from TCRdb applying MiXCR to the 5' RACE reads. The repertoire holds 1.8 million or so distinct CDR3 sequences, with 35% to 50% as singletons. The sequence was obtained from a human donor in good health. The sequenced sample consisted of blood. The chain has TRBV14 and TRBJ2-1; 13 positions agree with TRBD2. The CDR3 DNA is TGTGCCAGCAGCCCACTAGCGGGGGGGCCCGATGAGCAGTTCTTC. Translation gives CASSPLAGGPDEQFF.